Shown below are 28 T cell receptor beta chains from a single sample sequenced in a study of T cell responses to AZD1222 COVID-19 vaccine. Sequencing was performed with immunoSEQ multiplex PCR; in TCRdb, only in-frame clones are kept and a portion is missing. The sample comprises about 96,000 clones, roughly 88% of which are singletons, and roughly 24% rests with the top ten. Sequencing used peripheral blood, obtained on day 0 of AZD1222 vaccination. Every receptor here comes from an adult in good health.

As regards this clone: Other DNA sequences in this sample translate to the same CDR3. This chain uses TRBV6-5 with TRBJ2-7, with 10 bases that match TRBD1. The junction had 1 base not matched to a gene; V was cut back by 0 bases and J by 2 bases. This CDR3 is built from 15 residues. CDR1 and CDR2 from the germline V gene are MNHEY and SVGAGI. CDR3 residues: CASSYSDRGPYEQYF. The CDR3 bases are TGTGCCAGCAGTTACTCCGACAGGGGGCCCTACGAGCAGTACTTC.

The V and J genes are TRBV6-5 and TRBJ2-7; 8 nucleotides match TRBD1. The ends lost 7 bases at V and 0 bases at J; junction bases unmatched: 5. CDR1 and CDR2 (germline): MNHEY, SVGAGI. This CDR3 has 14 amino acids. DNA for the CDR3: TGTGCCAGCAACATCACAGGGGGCTCCTACGAGCAGTACTTC. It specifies CASNITGGSYEQYF.

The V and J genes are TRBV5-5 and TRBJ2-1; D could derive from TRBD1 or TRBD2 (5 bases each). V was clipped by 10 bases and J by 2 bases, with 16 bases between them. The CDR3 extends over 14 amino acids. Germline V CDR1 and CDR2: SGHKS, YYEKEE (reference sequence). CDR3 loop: CAGGRTGAYNEQFF. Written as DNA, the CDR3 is TGTGCCGGGGGACGGACCGGGGCCTACAATGAGCAGTTCTTC.

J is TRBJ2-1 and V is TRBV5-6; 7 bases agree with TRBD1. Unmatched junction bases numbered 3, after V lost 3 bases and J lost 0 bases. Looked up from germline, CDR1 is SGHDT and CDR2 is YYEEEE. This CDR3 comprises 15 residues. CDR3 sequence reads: CASSWDSNSYNEQFF. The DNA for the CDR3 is TGTGCCAGCAGCTGGGACAGCAACTCCTACAATGAGCAGTTCTTC.

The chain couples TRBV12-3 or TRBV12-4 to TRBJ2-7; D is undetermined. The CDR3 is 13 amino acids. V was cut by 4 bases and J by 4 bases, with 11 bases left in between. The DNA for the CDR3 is TGTGCCAGCAGTTGGGCAGCTAGTTACGAGCAGTACTTC. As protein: CASSWAASYEQYF.

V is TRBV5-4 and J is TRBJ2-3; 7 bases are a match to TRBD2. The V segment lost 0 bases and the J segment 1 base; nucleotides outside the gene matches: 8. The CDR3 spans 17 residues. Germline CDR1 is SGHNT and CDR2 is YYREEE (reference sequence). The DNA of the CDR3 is TGTGCCAGCAGCTTGGTGGTGGGCCTAGCGGGCACAGATACGCAGTATTTT. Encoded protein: CASSLVVGLAGTDTQYF.

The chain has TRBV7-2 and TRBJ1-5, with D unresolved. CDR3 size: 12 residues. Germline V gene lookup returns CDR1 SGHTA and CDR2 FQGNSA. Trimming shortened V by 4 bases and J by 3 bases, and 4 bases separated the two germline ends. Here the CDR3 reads CASSSLNQPQHF. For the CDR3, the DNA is TGTGCCAGCAGCTCGCTCAATCAGCCCCAGCATTTT.

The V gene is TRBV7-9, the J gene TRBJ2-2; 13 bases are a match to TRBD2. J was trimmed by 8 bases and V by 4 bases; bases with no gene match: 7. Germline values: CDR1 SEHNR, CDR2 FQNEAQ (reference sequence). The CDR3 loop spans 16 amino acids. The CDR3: CASSWGTSGTKGELFF. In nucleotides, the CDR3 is TGTGCCAGCAGCTGGGGGACTAGCGGGACGAAGGGGGAGCTGTTTTTT.

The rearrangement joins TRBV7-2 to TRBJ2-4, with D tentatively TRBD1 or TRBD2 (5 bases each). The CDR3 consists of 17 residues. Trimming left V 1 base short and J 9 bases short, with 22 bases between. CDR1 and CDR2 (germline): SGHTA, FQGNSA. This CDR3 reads CASSLDPAGAGPGIQYF. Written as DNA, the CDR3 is TGTGCCAGCAGCTTAGATCCCGCCGGGGCCGGCCCAGGCATTCAGTACTTC.

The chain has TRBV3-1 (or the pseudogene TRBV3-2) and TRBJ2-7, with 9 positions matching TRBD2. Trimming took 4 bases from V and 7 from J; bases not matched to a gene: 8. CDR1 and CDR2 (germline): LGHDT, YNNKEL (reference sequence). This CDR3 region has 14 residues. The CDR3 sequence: CASSPTSGGGEQYF. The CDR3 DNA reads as TGTGCCAGCAGCCCGACTAGCGGAGGGGGGGAGCAGTACTTC.

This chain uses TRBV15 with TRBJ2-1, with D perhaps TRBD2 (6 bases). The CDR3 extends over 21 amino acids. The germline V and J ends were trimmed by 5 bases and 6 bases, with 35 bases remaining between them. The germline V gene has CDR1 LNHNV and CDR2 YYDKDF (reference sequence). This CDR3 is CATSGRSGEEHGEPKINEQFF. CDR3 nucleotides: TGTGCCACCAGCGGGCGATCGGGAGAAGAGCACGGGGAACCAAAGATCAATGAGCAGTTCTTC. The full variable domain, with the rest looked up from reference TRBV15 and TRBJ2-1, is DAMVIQNPRYQVTQFGKPVTLSCSQTLNHNVMYWYQQKSSQAPKLLFHYYDKDFNNEADTPDNFQSRRPNTSFCFLDIRSPGLGDTAMYLCATSGRSGEEHGEPKINEQFFGPGTRLTVL.

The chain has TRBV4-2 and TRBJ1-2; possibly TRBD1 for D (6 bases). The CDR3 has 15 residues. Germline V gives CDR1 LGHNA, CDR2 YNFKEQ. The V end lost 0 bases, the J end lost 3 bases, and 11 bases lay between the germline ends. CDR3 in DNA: TGTGCCAGCAGCCAAGATAAAGGGGGGGACTATGGCTACACCTTC. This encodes CASSQDKGGDYGYTF.

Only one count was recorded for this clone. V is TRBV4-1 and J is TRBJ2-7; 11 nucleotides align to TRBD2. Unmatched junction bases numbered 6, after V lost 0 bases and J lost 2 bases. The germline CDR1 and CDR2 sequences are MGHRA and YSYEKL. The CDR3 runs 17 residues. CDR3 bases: TGCGCCAGCAGCCAAGATAGGCTAGCGGGAGGTACCTACGAGCAGTACTTC. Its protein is CASSQDRLAGGTYEQYF.

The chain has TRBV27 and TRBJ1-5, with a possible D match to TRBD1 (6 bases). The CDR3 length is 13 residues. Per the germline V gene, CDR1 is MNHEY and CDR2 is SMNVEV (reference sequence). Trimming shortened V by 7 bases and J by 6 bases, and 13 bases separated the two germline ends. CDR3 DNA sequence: TGTGCCAGCAAAAGCGGGGGGCGTCAGCCCCAGCATTTT. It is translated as CASKSGGRQPQHF.

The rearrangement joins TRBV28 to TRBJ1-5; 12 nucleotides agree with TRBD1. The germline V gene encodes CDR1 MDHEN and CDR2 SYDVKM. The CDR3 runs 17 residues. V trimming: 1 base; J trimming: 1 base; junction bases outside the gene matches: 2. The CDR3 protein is CASSLLGTGGSNQPQHF. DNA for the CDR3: TGTGCCAGCAGTTTATTAGGGACAGGGGGCAGCAATCAGCCCCAGCATTTT. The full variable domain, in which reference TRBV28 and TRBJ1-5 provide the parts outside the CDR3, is DVKVTQSSRYLVKRTGEKVFLECVQDMDHENMFWYRQDPGLGLRLIYFSYDVKMKEKGDIPEGYSVSREKKERFSLILESASTNQTSMYLCASSLLGTGGSNQPQHFGDGTRLSIL.

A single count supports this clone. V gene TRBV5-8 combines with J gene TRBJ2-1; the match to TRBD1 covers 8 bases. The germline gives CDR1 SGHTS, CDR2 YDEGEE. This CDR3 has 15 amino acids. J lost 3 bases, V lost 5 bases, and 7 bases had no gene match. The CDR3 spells CASRGQARVYNEQFF. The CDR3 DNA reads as TGTGCCAGCAGGGGACAGGCGCGCGTCTACAATGAGCAGTTCTTC.

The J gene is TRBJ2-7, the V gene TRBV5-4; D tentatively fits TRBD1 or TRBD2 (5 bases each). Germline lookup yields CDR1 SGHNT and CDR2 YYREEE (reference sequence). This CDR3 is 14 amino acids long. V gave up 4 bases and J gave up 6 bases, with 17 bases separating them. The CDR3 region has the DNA TGTGCCAGCAGCACCGGGACCGAGCCGAGCGAGCAGTACTTC. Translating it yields CASSTGTEPSEQYF.

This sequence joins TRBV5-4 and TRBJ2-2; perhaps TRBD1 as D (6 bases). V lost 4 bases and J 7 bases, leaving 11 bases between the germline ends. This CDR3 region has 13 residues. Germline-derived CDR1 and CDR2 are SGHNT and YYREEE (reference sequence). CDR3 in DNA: TGTGCCAGCAGCCCTGGACAGATCGGGGAGCTGTTTTTT. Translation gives CASSPGQIGELFF.

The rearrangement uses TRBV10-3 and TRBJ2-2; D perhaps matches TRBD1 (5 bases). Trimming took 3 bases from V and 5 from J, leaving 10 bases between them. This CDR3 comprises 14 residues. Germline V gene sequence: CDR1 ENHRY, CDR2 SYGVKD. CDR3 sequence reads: CAISDPDRTGELFF. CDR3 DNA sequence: TGTGCCATCAGTGACCCCGACAGAACCGGGGAGCTGTTTTTT.

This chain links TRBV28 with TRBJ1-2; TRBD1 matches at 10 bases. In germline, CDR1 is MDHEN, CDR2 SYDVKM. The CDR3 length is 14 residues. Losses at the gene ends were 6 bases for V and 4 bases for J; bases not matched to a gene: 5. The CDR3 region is CASSGGQGTYGYTF. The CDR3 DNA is TGTGCCAGCAGCGGGGGACAGGGGACCTATGGCTACACCTTC.

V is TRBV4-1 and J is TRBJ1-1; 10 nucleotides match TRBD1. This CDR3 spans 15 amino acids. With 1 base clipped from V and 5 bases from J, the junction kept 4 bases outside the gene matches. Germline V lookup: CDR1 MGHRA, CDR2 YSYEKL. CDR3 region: CASSQAWTGGTEAFF. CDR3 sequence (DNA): TGCGCCAGCAGCCAAGCCTGGACAGGGGGGACTGAAGCTTTCTTT.

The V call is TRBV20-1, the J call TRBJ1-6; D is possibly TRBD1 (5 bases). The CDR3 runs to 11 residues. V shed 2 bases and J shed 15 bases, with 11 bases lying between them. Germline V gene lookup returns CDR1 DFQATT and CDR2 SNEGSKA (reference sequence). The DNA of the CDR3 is TGCAGTGCTAGATGGGGCAGGGACCTCCACTTT. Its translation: CSARWGRDLHF.

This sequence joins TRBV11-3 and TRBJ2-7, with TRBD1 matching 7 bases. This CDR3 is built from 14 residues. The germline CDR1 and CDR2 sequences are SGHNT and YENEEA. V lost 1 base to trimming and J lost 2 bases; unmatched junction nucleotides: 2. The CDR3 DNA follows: TGTGCCAGCAGCTTAGGACAGGGACCCTACGAGCAGTACTTC. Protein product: CASSLGQGPYEQYF. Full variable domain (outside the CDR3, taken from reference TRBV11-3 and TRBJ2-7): EAGVVQSPRYKIIEKKQPVAFWCNPISGHNTLYWYLQNLGQGPELLIRYENEEAVDDSQLPKDRFSAERLKGVDSTLKIQPAELGDSAVYLCASSLGQGPYEQYFGPGTRLTVT.

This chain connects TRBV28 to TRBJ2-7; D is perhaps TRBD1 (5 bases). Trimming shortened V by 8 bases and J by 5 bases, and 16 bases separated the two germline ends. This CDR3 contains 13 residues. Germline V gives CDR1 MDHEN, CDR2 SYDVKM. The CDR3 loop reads CASEDSNGNEQYF. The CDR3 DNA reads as TGTGCCAGCGAAGACAGTAACGGCAACGAGCAGTACTTC.

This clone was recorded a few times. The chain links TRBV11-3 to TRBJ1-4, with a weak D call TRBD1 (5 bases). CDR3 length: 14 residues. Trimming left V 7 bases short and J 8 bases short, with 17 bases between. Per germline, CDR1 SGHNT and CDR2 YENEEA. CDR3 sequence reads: CASIGGTVGEKLFF. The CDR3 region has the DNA TGTGCCAGCATCGGGGGAACAGTGGGAGAAAAACTGTTTTTT.

The CDR3 is CASSLERQYRIGANVLTF. CDR3 coding DNA: TGTGCCAGCAGCTTAGAACGGCAGTACAGGATTGGGGCCAACGTCCTGACTTTC. V gene TRBV7-8 combines with J gene TRBJ2-6; D is possibly TRBD1 (5 bases). The V gene lost 1 base and the J gene lost 3 bases, with 16 bases spanning the gap. The CDR3 covers 18 residues. Germline CDR1 and CDR2: SGHVS and FQNEAQ.

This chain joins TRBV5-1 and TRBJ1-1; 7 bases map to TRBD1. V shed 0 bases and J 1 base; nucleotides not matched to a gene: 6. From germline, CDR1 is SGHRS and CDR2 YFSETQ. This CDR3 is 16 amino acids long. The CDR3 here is CASSLATGLRNTEAFF. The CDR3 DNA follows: TGCGCCAGCAGCTTGGCGACAGGGCTTAGGAACACTGAAGCTTTCTTT.

The CDR3 bases are TGTGCCAGCAGTTCCCAGGAGAACACTGAAGCTTTCTTT. Its protein product is CASSSQENTEAFF. This rearrangement joins TRBV12-3 or TRBV12-4 to TRBJ1-1; D is unresolved. The CDR3 is 13 residues long. Trimming shortened V by 4 bases and J by 1 base, and 7 bases separated the two germline ends.